The subject of this entry is one T cell receptor (beta chain). No antigen is known for it. Exclusion applied to patients with autoimmune disease history or systemic immunosuppression. This specimen comes from a study of OX40 agonist ivuxolimab in advanced cancers. Study-level points and caveats: Dose levels from 0.1 to 3.0 mg/kg saw CD4+ and CD8+ blood T cells expand clonally by week 6.

Profiled with immunoSEQ multiplex PCR; TCRdb holds only in-frame clones, not every one. The top ten clones hold roughly 7.5% of a sample with approximately 40,000 clones, 82% of them seen once. The sequenced sample was CD4+ or CD8+ T cells sorted from blood, obtained in a trial of the OX40 agonist ivuxolimab. This sequence was found in an adult with an advanced solid tumor such as melanoma, head and neck, liver or kidney cancer.

The CDR3 DNA sequence: TGTGCCAGCAGCTTACAGGGGGGGCAGGAGACCCAGTACTTC. Its protein is CASSLQGGQETQYF. The rearrangement links TRBV7-2 to TRBJ2-5; perhaps D is TRBD1 or TRBD2 (7 bases each). V was cut by 2 bases and J by 5 bases, with 12 bases left in between. The CDR3 runs to 14 residues. Looked up from germline, CDR1 is SGHTA and CDR2 is FQGNSA.